The source of this TCR beta chain is a study of CD8 T cells in Susac syndrome. The germline CDR1 and CDR2 sequences are MNHNY and SVGAGI (reference sequence). Trimming took off 2 bases at V and 5 bases at J, with 9 bases between the two ends. The CDR3 length is 13 residues. Random-hexamer reverse transcription was applied to about 0.45 to 1 ug RNA. Via MiXCR, TCRdb re-called the immunoSEQ multiplex PCR reads, giving one row per CDR3 protein. This table holds 250,000 to 300,000 distinct CDR3 sequences, 85% found once. The sequenced target, TCR beta, came from blood CD8+ and CD4+ T cells. The V and J genes are TRBV6-6 and TRBJ2-5; tentatively, D is TRBD1 (5 bases). Sequenced: CD8+ T cells from PBMCs. This TCR was recovered from a human donor with multiple sclerosis. CDR3 residues: CASSYPPGETQYF. CDR3 bases: TGTGCCAGCAGTTACCCTCCAGGGGAGACCCAGTACTTC.